This passage covers 11 T cell receptor beta chains from one sample sequenced in a study of T cell responses to AZD1222 COVID-19 vaccine. The protocol was immunoSEQ multiplex PCR, while the TCRdb copy is restricted to in-frame clones and leaves out a portion. The table includes approximately 88,000 clones, almost 80% detected once. The sequencing here drew on peripheral blood, taken on day 0 of AZD1222 vaccination. These receptor sequences come from an adult in good health.

The J gene is TRBJ2-3, the V gene TRBV5-1; D gene unclear. The CDR3 consists of 13 residues. Between the trimmed V and J ends, which lost 4 bases and 4 bases, there was a span of 10 bases. Germline CDR1 is SGHRS and CDR2 is YFSETQ. The CDR3, as DNA: TGCGCCAGCAGCCTCACGGTGGCAGATACGCAGTATTTT. Protein sequence: CASSLTVADTQYF.

V gene TRBV19 combines with J gene TRBJ2-7; 10 bases map to TRBD2. The V segment lost 6 bases and the J segment 7 bases; nucleotides outside the gene matches: 6. The germline V gene has CDR1 LNHDA and CDR2 SQIVND (reference sequence). This CDR3 has 13 amino acids. The CDR3 sequence is CASRGSGRKEQYF. The CDR3 DNA reads TGTGCCAGTAGAGGTAGCGGGAGGAAAGAGCAGTACTTC.

CDR3 loop: CASSLVASGSAGELFF. As DNA, the CDR3 is TGCGCCAGCAGCTTGGTTGCTAGCGGGAGTGCTGGGGAGCTGTTTTTT. This sequence joins TRBV5-1 and TRBJ2-2, with 10 nucleotides matching TRBD2. Germline loops: CDR1 SGHRS, CDR2 YFSETQ. This CDR3 is built from 16 residues. J lost 8 bases, V lost 0 bases, and 7 bases had no gene match.

This rearrangement joins TRBV15 to TRBJ1-2, with 7 bases fitting TRBD1. Germline CDR1 reads LNHNV; CDR2 reads YYDKDF (reference sequence). The CDR3 has 13 amino acids. After removal of 1 base from V and 6 bases from J, the junction contained 2 bases not matched to a gene. The CDR3 DNA reads TGTGCCACCAGCAGAGGAGGGGGCAATGGCTACACCTTC. Amino acids: CATSRGGGNGYTF.

This clone showed up just a few times. The chain's CDR3 is CASSLLGTSYEQFF. The DNA for the CDR3 is TGTGCCAGCAGCCTCTTAGGGACTAGCTATGAGCAGTTCTTC. The V and J genes are TRBV3-1 (or the pseudogene TRBV3-2) and TRBJ2-1; 9 nucleotides align to TRBD2. V shed 4 bases and J 8 bases; nucleotides not matched to a gene: 6. The CDR3 sequence is 14 residues long. Germline V gene sequence: CDR1 LGHDT, CDR2 YNNKEL (reference sequence).

As for this clone: Other DNA sequences in this specimen translate into the identical CDR3. The rearrangement links TRBV7-9 to TRBJ1-5; TRBD1 might be the D (5 bases). There are 14 residues in the CDR3. Germline V gene sequence: CDR1 SEHNR, CDR2 FQNEAQ (reference sequence). Trimming stripped 4 bases from V and 4 bases from J, with 11 bases between. CDR3 residues: CASSSDRENQPQHF. The CDR3, as DNA: TGTGCCAGCAGCTCCGACAGAGAAAATCAGCCCCAGCATTTT.

The chain carries TRBV30 and TRBJ1-6, with 7 bases that match TRBD1. The length of the CDR3 is 13 residues. Germline V lookup: CDR1 GTSNPN, CDR2 SVGIG (reference sequence). V lost 3 bases and J lost 7; bases outside the gene matches: 3. The CDR3: CAWSGTANSPLHF. In nucleotides, the CDR3 is TGTGCCTGGAGCGGGACAGCGAATTCACCCCTCCACTTT.

This clone was found a few times. Written as DNA, the CDR3 is TGCGCCAGCAACCTGGACAGCTACAATGAGCAGTTCTTC. It yields the protein CASNLDSYNEQFF. This chain links TRBV10-2 with TRBJ2-1; perhaps TRBD1 as D (6 bases). Germline CDR1 WSHSY, CDR2 SAAADI. The ends were cut back, 7 bases at V and 3 bases at J, with 10 bases in the middle. This CDR3 is 13 amino acids long.

This clone was counted once. The chain is built from TRBV27 and TRBJ1-4; 10 positions match TRBD1. The V and J ends lost 5 bases and 7 bases, in that order; junction bases with no gene match: 7. This CDR3 is 15 amino acids long. CDR1 and CDR2 (germline): MNHEY, SMNVEV (reference sequence). CDR3 sequence reads: CASSPDRGLREKLFF. CDR3 DNA sequence: TGTGCCAGCAGTCCCGACAGGGGGCTTCGTGAAAAACTGTTTTTT. The whole variable domain, remainder taken from reference TRBV27 and TRBJ1-4, is EAQVTQNPRYLITVTGKKLTVTCSQNMNHEYMSWYRQDPGLGLRQIYYSMNVEVTDKGDVPEGYKVSRKEKRNFPLILESPSPNQTSLYFCASSPDRGLREKLFFGSGTQLSVL.

The rearrangement uses TRBV19 and TRBJ2-6; 8 bases agree with TRBD1. Germline trimming cut 7 bases from V and 1 base from J; bases unmatched to any gene: 6. Germline V gene sequence: CDR1 LNHDA, CDR2 SQIVND (reference sequence). CDR3 length equals 16 residues. In nucleotides, the CDR3 is TGTGCCAGTAAGGACAGGGCGGGGTCTGGGGCCAACGTCCTGACTTTC. This gives the protein CASKDRAGSGANVLTF. The full variable domain, its missing parts supplied by reference TRBV19 and TRBJ2-6, is DGGITQSPKYLFRKEGQNVTLSCEQNLNHDAMYWYRQDPGQGLRLIYYSQIVNDFQKGDIAEGYSVSREKKESFPLTVTSAQKNPTAFYLCASKDRAGSGANVLTFGAGSRLTVL.

This clone was recorded only once. The CDR3 nucleotides are TGTGCCACCCGGACAGTAGGGGGCGCGTGGGACCGCACAGATACGCAGTATTTT. The encoded protein is CATRTVGGAWDRTDTQYF. The rearrangement joins TRBV5-4 to TRBJ2-3; 7 bases line up with TRBD1. The trim removed 9 bases at V and 1 base at J, leaving 20 bases unmatched. CDR3 size: 18 residues. The germline CDR1 and CDR2 sequences are SGHNT and YYREEE (reference sequence).